A selection of T cell receptor beta chains follows, all from one sample in a study of T cell responses to AZD1222 COVID-19 vaccine. Using immunoSEQ multiplex PCR, the repertoire was profiled, and TCRdb retains in-frame clones only, with some absent. Counted here are 95,000 to 100,000 clones, approximately 84% occurring once; the ten biggest clones make up more than 13%. The sample consisted of peripheral blood, taken 28 days after the second AZD1222 dose. These receptors were taken from an adult who received the AZD1222 COVID-19 vaccine. Each CDR3 is given with its conserved first and last residue. A D gene is named only where the DNA matches it firmly. Where a row states a size, it is once, few, many or the class of an expanded clone; other rows omit it.

v_gene	d_gene	j_gene	abundance	CDR3aa	CDR3nt
TRBV28	-	TRBJ2-3	-	CASSRSTGITDTQYF	TGTGCCAGCTCACGCTCGACAGGTATCACAGATACGCAGTATTTT
TRBV5-6	-	TRBJ1-1	-	CASSAFGRTEAFF	TGTGCCAGCAGCGCGTTTGGGCGCACTGAAGCTTTCTTT
TRBV7-6	-	TRBJ1-4	-	CASSSGRGRAATNEKLFF	TGTGCCAGCAGCTCAGGGCGGGGGCGCGCGGCTACTAATGAAAAACTGTTTTTT
TRBV6-5	-	TRBJ1-1	-	CASSYSLGRNTEAFF	TGTGCCAGCAGTTACTCATTAGGTAGGAACACTGAAGCTTTCTTT
TRBV23-1	-	TRBJ2-2	-	CASRLPSTVKPTGELFF	TGCGCCAGCCGTTTGCCTTCGACAGTAAAACCCACCGGGGAGCTGTTTTTT
TRBV2	-	TRBJ2-1	-	CASSEALSASEIHYNEQFF	TGTGCCAGCAGTGAAGCATTATCGGCTTCGGAGATCCACTACAATGAGCAGTTCTTC
TRBV9	TRBD1	TRBJ2-7	-	CASSVGQGAQYEQYF	TGTGCCAGCAGCGTAGGTCAGGGGGCTCAGTACGAGCAGTACTTC
TRBV7-9	-	TRBJ2-7	-	CASSFAAYEQYF	TGTGCCAGCAGCTTCGCCGCCTACGAGCAGTACTTC
TRBV3-1/TRBV3-2	-	TRBJ1-4	-	CASSQKQTTNEKLFF	TGTGCCAGCAGCCAGAAACAGACAACTAATGAAAAACTGTTTTTT
TRBV12-3/TRBV12-4	-	TRBJ1-5	-	CASSRGSNQPQHF	TGTGCCAGCAGTAGAGGCAGCAATCAGCCCCAGCATTTT
TRBV5-6	-	TRBJ1-2	-	CASSALGLTLYGYTF	TGTGCCAGCAGCGCGTTGGGGTTAACCCTCTATGGCTACACCTTC
TRBV6-1	-	TRBJ1-1	once	CASSEQGMDTEAFF	TGTGCCAGCAGTGAACAGGGAATGGACACTGAAGCTTTCTTT
TRBV27	-	TRBJ2-1	few	CASSLWDGQNEQFF	TGTGCCAGCAGTTTGTGGGACGGACAAAATGAGCAGTTCTTC
TRBV19	-	TRBJ1-2	once	CASSRGGSNEYGYTF	TGTGCCAGTAGTCGGGGGGGCTCGAACGAATATGGCTACACCTTC
TRBV12-3/TRBV12-4	TRBD2	TRBJ2-3	once	CASGGGADTQYF	TGTGCCAGCGGCGGGGGGGCCGATACGCAGTATTTT
TRBV6-2/TRBV6-3	TRBD1	TRBJ1-1	-	CASRYRGSTEAFF	TGTGCCAGCAGGTACAGGGGGAGCACTGAAGCTTTCTTT
TRBV7-8	-	TRBJ2-2	-	CASSLAGGSGELFF	TGTGCCAGCAGCTTAGCTGGTGGGTCCGGGGAGCTGTTTTTT
TRBV28	TRBD1	TRBJ2-4	-	CASSSNRDSLAKNIQYF	TGTGCCAGCAGTTCTAATAGGGACAGCTTAGCCAAAAACATTCAGTACTTC
TRBV7-3	-	TRBJ1-1	-	CASSLKHRTEAFF	TGTGCCAGCAGCTTAAAGCACCGGACTGAAGCTTTCTTT
TRBV6-5	TRBD1	TRBJ1-2	-	CASSNRDRDYGYTF	TGTGCCAGCAGTAACCGGGACAGGGACTATGGCTACACCTTC
TRBV11-3	-	TRBJ2-5	-	CASSETETQYF	TGTGCCAGCAGCGAAACTGAGACCCAGTACTTC
TRBV6-5	TRBD1	TRBJ1-6	-	CASRDRVSPLHF	TGTGCCAGCCGGGACAGGGTTTCACCCCTCCACTTT
TRBV7-2	-	TRBJ2-7	-	CASSLERQAPHEQYF	TGTGCCAGCAGCTTAGAGCGGCAGGCCCCTCACGAGCAGTACTTC
TRBV7-9	TRBD1	TRBJ1-5	-	CASSGGQADQPQHF	TGTGCCAGCAGCGGAGGACAGGCAGATCAGCCCCAGCATTTT
TRBV5-4	TRBD2	TRBJ2-2	-	CASSAPGRGVGTGELFF	TGTGCCAGCAGCGCACCCGGGAGGGGTGTAGGCACCGGGGAGCTGTTTTTT
TRBV19	-	TRBJ1-1	-	CASRRIENTEAFF	TGTGCCAGCCGGCGTATAGAGAACACTGAAGCTTTCTTT
TRBV12-3/TRBV12-4	TRBD1	TRBJ1-2	-	CASRPGQSYGYTF	TGTGCCAGCAGGCCGGGACAGAGCTATGGCTACACCTTC
TRBV14	-	TRBJ2-7	-	CASSQVQWHPGTF	TGTGCCAGCAGCCAAGTACAATGGCACCCTGGGACCTTC